These T cell receptor beta chains were read from a single sample in a study of shared clonotypes between healthy human individuals. Clones were read by immunoSEQ multiplex PCR, and TCRdb kept only the in-frame ones, dropping some. The table includes roughly 2 million clones, roughly 94% detected once. Sequenced input: naive CD8+ T cells sorted from blood. The receptors originated from a man aged 18 to 30 in good health. Both conserved end residues are part of each CDR3. Fields, in order: CDR3 protein, CDR3 DNA, J gene, D gene, clone size, V gene. D genes are given only for firm matches. Size is stated for part of the rows, as once, few or many counts, or as a class when the clone is expanded.

CDR3: CASSGTDRGPSYEQYF; DNA: TGTGCCAGCAGCGGGACCGACAGGGGGCCCTCCTACGAGCAGTACTTC; J: TRBJ2-7; D: TRBD1; size: NA; V: TRBV7-9
CDR3: CASSDLGQETQYF; DNA: TGTGCCAGCAGTGACTTGGGGCAAGAGACCCAGTACTTC; J: TRBJ2-5; D: NA; size: NA; V: TRBV2
CDR3: CASSSSGGLNTEAFF; DNA: NA; J: TRBJ1-1; D: NA; size: NA; V: TRBV27
CDR3: CASSLGQGLSGYTF; DNA: TGTGCCAGCAGTTTGGGACAGGGTTTGAGTGGCTACACCTTC; J: TRBJ1-2; D: TRBD1; size: once; V: TRBV28
CDR3: CASSQDWNSPLHF; DNA: TGTGCCAGCAGCCAGGACTGGAATTCACCCCTCCACTTT; J: TRBJ1-6; D: NA; size: NA; V: TRBV14
CDR3: CASRDRDTEAFF; DNA: TGTGCCAGCAGAGACAGAGACACTGAAGCTTTCTTT; J: TRBJ1-1; D: NA; size: NA; V: TRBV7-9
CDR3: CASSLDRGLEQPQHF; DNA: TGTGCCAGTAGTTTGGACAGGGGGCTTGAGCAGCCCCAGCATTTT; J: TRBJ1-5; D: TRBD1; size: NA; V: TRBV19
CDR3: CASSATASGGDEQFF; DNA: TGTGCCAGCAGCGCCACCGCCTCGGGGGGCGATGAGCAGTTCTTC; J: TRBJ2-1; D: NA; size: once; V: TRBV27
CDR3: CASSPLLWETQYF; DNA: TGCGCCAGCAGCCCGCTGCTTTGGGAGACCCAGTACTTC; J: TRBJ2-5; D: NA; size: NA; V: TRBV4-1
CDR3: CASSLERVWGAHTGELFF; DNA: TGTGCCAGCAGCTTAGAGCGGGTATGGGGGGCCCACACCGGGGAGCTGTTTTTT; J: TRBJ2-2; D: NA; size: NA; V: TRBV7-6
CDR3: CASSLGQQGGQETQYF; DNA: TGTGCCAGCAGCTTAGGGCAACAGGGGGGCCAAGAGACCCAGTACTTC; J: TRBJ2-5; D: TRBD1; size: NA; V: TRBV11-2
CDR3: CASSLPGEYGYTF; DNA: TGCGCCAGCAGCTTACCCGGGGAATATGGCTACACCTTC; J: TRBJ1-2; D: NA; size: NA; V: TRBV4-1
CDR3: CANGQGFNSPLHF; DNA: TGTGCCAACGGACAGGGTTTTAATTCACCCCTCCACTTT; J: TRBJ1-6; D: TRBD1; size: NA; V: TRBV28
CDR3: CASSPEHAGELFF; DNA: TGCGCCAGCAGCCCCGAGCATGCCGGGGAGCTGTTTTTT; J: TRBJ2-2; D: NA; size: NA; V: TRBV4-1
CDR3: CATSNVQGSNYGYTF; DNA: TGTGCCACCAGCAATGTACAGGGGTCTAACTATGGCTACACCTTC; J: TRBJ1-2; D: TRBD1; size: NA; V: TRBV15
CDR3: CASSHGHMNTEAFF; DNA: TGTGCCAGTAGTCACGGCCACATGAACACTGAAGCTTTCTTT; J: TRBJ1-1; D: NA; size: NA; V: TRBV19
CDR3: CASSELAGPETQYF; DNA: TGTGCCAGCAGTGAATTGGCAGGGCCAGAGACCCAGTACTTC; J: TRBJ2-5; D: NA; size: NA; V: TRBV25-1
CDR3: CASSQDWDSSYEQYF; DNA: TGCGCCAGCAGCCAAGACTGGGACAGCTCCTACGAGCAGTACTTC; J: TRBJ2-7; D: TRBD1; size: NA; V: TRBV4-3
CDR3: CASTSRDRGADTQYF; DNA: TGTGCCAGCACTTCCCGGGACAGGGGTGCAGATACGCAGTATTTT; J: TRBJ2-3; D: TRBD1; size: NA; V: TRBV27
CDR3: CASSPSYGGLWEQPQHF; DNA: TGTGCCAGCAGCCCTTCTTACGGGGGGCTATGGGAACAGCCCCAGCATTTT; J: TRBJ1-5; D: NA; size: NA; V: TRBV27
CDR3: CASSEAFTLGWYQPQHF; DNA: TGTGCCAGCAGTGAAGCTTTCACCCTTGGCTGGTATCAGCCCCAGCATTTT; J: TRBJ1-5; D: NA; size: NA; V: TRBV6-1
CDR3: CASSLGLGPGQLNSPLHF; DNA: TGTGCCAGCAGCTTAGGATTGGGGCCGGGACAGCTTAATTCACCCCTCCACTTT; J: TRBJ1-6; D: TRBD1; size: NA; V: TRBV7-9
CDR3: CASRMDRGRASGEAFF; DNA: TGTGCCAGCAGGATGGACAGGGGTCGGGCCTCGGGTGAAGCTTTCTTT; J: TRBJ1-1; D: TRBD1; size: NA; V: TRBV6-4
CDR3: CASSLGEEYEQFF; DNA: TGTGCCAGCAGCTTAGGTGAGGAGTATGAGCAGTTCTTC; J: TRBJ2-1; D: NA; size: NA; V: TRBV11-2
CDR3: CASTLMASGGETQYF; DNA: TGTGCCAGCACCCTGATGGCTAGCGGAGGGGAGACCCAGTACTTC; J: TRBJ2-5; D: TRBD2; size: NA; V: TRBV7-8
CDR3: CASSLYRPGETQYF; DNA: TGTGCCAGCAGCTTGTATCGACCCGGCGAGACCCAGTACTTC; J: TRBJ2-5; D: NA; size: once; V: TRBV5-4
CDR3: CASSQGLGQETQYF; DNA: TGCGCCAGCAGCCAGGGACTGGGACAAGAGACCCAGTACTTC; J: TRBJ2-5; D: NA; size: NA; V: TRBV4-1
CDR3: CASSLGDRDYEQYF; DNA: TGTGCCAGCAGCTTAGGGGACAGAGACTACGAGCAGTACTTC; J: TRBJ2-7; D: NA; size: NA; V: TRBV13
CDR3: CASRLGQGGYEQYF; DNA: TGTGCCAGCAGACTTGGACAGGGGGGCTACGAGCAGTACTTC; J: TRBJ2-7; D: TRBD1; size: NA; V: TRBV28
CDR3: CASRVPGLAGETSYNEQFF; DNA: TGTGCCAGCAGGGTACCGGGACTAGCGGGAGAAACATCCTACAATGAGCAGTTCTTC; J: TRBJ2-1; D: TRBD2; size: NA; V: TRBV7-9
CDR3: CAWSPRVSGEQYF; DNA: TGTGCCTGGAGTCCGCGGGTCTCGGGAGAGCAGTACTTC; J: TRBJ2-7; D: NA; size: NA; V: TRBV30
CDR3: CASSQAWEGLYNEQFF; DNA: TGTGCCAGCAGCCAGGCGTGGGAGGGCCTCTACAATGAGCAGTTCTTC; J: TRBJ2-1; D: TRBD2; size: NA; V: TRBV27
CDR3: CASSSDRGWGYTF; DNA: TGTGCCAGCAGCAGTGACAGGGGTTGGGGCTACACCTTC; J: TRBJ1-2; D: TRBD1; size: NA; V: TRBV7-9
CDR3: CASSYSDSEAFF; DNA: TGTGCCAGCAGTTACTCGGACAGCGAAGCTTTCTTT; J: TRBJ1-1; D: NA; size: NA; V: TRBV6-5
CDR3: CATSRVGEDRKQETQYF; DNA: TGTGCCACCAGCAGAGTCGGGGAGGACAGAAAACAAGAGACCCAGTACTTC; J: TRBJ2-5; D: NA; size: once; V: TRBV15
CDR3: CASSTRTGRQETQYF; DNA: TGTGCCAGCAGTACTCGGACTGGCCGACAAGAGACCCAGTACTTC; J: TRBJ2-5; D: NA; size: few; V: TRBV6-5
CDR3: CASSPRHSGNYEQYF; DNA: TGCGCCAGCAGCCCTCGGCACAGCGGGAACTACGAGCAGTACTTC; J: TRBJ2-7; D: TRBD2; size: NA; V: TRBV4-1
CDR3: CASSTPGDSWYTQYF; DNA: TGTGCCAGCAGTACCCCAGGTGACTCCTGGTATACGCAGTATTTT; J: TRBJ2-3; D: NA; size: NA; V: TRBV28
CDR3: CASSLATGKREQYF; DNA: TGTGCCAGCAGCTTAGCGACAGGGAAGCGCGAGCAGTACTTC; J: TRBJ2-7; D: TRBD1; size: NA; V: TRBV7-8
CDR3: CASSVAISSNYGYTF; DNA: TGTGCCAGCAGCGTAGCTATCAGTAGTAACTATGGCTACACCTTC; J: TRBJ1-2; D: NA; size: NA; V: TRBV9
CDR3: CASSTTGAGEQYF; DNA: TGCGCCAGCAGCACAACAGGGGCGGGCGAGCAGTACTTC; J: TRBJ2-7; D: TRBD1; size: NA; V: TRBV5-1
CDR3: CASSGTRTRSYNEQFF; DNA: TGCGCCAGCAGTGGGACTAGAACCCGCTCCTACAATGAGCAGTTCTTC; J: TRBJ2-1; D: TRBD2; size: once; V: TRBV10-1
CDR3: CASSLVSGGGETQYF; DNA: TGTGCCAGCAGCTTAGTATCAGGGGGCGGAGAGACCCAGTACTTC; J: TRBJ2-5; D: TRBD1; size: NA; V: TRBV7-9
CDR3: CASSVDRGTEAFF; DNA: TGTGCCAGCAGTGTTGACAGGGGCACTGAAGCTTTCTTT; J: TRBJ1-1; D: TRBD1; size: NA; V: TRBV2
CDR3: CASSFTTGTHSTDTQYF; DNA: TGTGCCAGCAGCTTTACAACCGGGACTCACTCCACAGATACGCAGTATTTT; J: TRBJ2-3; D: NA; size: NA; V: TRBV7-2
CDR3: CASSIPSGGDEELFF; DNA: TGTGCCAGTAGTATCCCTAGCGGGGGGGACGAGGAGCTGTTTTTT; J: TRBJ2-2; D: TRBD2; size: NA; V: TRBV19
CDR3: CASSLDEYQETQYF; DNA: TGTGCCAGCAGCTTGGACGAATACCAAGAGACCCAGTACTTC; J: TRBJ2-5; D: NA; size: NA; V: TRBV7-6
CDR3: CASSLGGTDTQYF; DNA: TGCGCCAGCAGCTTGGGGGGCACAGATACGCAGTATTTT; J: TRBJ2-3; D: NA; size: NA; V: TRBV5-1
CDR3: CAWSVTRRETQYF; DNA: TGTGCCTGGAGTGTAACCAGAAGAGAGACCCAGTACTTC; J: TRBJ2-5; D: NA; size: NA; V: TRBV30
CDR3: CASSYNVGGEQFF; DNA: TGTGCCAGCAGTTACAACGTGGGGGGGGAGCAGTTCTTC; J: TRBJ2-1; D: TRBD2; size: NA; V: TRBV6-5
CDR3: CASSSDLAGGRETQYF; DNA: TGTGCCAGCAGCTCAGACCTAGCGGGGGGCCGGGAGACCCAGTACTTC; J: TRBJ2-5; D: TRBD2; size: once; V: TRBV7-9